Below are 5 T cell receptor beta chains sequenced from a single sample in a study of blood T cell repertoires in COVID-19. Produced via immunoSEQ multiplex PCR; TCRdb's table is partial and in-frame only. The sample consists of some 190,000 clones, approximately 90% of them appearing once. The sequencing sample was made of peripheral blood. The receptor set was obtained from a young man with acute or convalescent COVID-19.

The chain has TRBV19 and TRBJ2-1; 10 nucleotides align to TRBD2. J lost 9 bases, V lost 6 bases, and 11 bases had no gene match. Germline lookup yields CDR1 LNHDA and CDR2 SQIVND (reference sequence). This CDR3 is 15 amino acids long. The CDR3 loop reads CASRVLSGGAGEQFF. DNA of the CDR3: TGTGCCAGTAGGGTACTAAGCGGGGGGGCCGGTGAGCAGTTCTTC.

This clone appeared once. This chain joins TRBV7-3 and TRBJ2-2, with 9 bases identical to TRBD2. The CDR3 runs 16 residues. Trimming at V came to 5 bases and at J to 7 bases, leaving 11 bases not matched to a gene. Germline-derived CDR1 and CDR2 are SGHTA and FQGTGA. The chain's CDR3 is CASSPYLAGTVGELFF. In nucleotides, the CDR3 is TGTGCCAGCAGCCCCTATCTAGCGGGAACGGTCGGGGAGCTGTTTTTT.

This chain connects TRBV6-5 to TRBJ1-5; D remains unclear. This CDR3 spans 15 amino acids. Between the trimmed V and J ends, which lost 7 bases and 1 base, there was a span of 14 bases. CDR1 MNHEY and CDR2 SVGAGI come from the germline V gene. Here the CDR3 reads CASTPNRVSNQPQHF. In nucleotides, the CDR3 is TGTGCCAGCACCCCCAATCGGGTGAGCAATCAGCCCCAGCATTTT.

This sequence joins TRBV7-9 and TRBJ1-6, with D perhaps matching TRBD1 (5 bases). Trimming took off 5 bases at V and 9 bases at J, with 14 bases between the two ends. The germline gives CDR1 SEHNR, CDR2 FQNEAQ (reference sequence). There are 14 residues in the CDR3. CDR3 in amino acids: CASSALGGGSPLHF. In DNA form, the CDR3 reads TGTGCCAGCAGCGCCTTAGGCGGGGGTTCACCCCTCCACTTT.

This chain links TRBV21-1 with TRBJ2-1; TRBD1, the table's D call, was not compared with the DNA. TRBV21-1 is assigned pseudogene status. The CDR3 covers 14 residues. CDR3 nucleotides: TGTGCCAGCACCTTGGGCAGGGGAAACAATGAGCAGTTCTTC. Encoded protein: CASTLGRGNNEQFF.